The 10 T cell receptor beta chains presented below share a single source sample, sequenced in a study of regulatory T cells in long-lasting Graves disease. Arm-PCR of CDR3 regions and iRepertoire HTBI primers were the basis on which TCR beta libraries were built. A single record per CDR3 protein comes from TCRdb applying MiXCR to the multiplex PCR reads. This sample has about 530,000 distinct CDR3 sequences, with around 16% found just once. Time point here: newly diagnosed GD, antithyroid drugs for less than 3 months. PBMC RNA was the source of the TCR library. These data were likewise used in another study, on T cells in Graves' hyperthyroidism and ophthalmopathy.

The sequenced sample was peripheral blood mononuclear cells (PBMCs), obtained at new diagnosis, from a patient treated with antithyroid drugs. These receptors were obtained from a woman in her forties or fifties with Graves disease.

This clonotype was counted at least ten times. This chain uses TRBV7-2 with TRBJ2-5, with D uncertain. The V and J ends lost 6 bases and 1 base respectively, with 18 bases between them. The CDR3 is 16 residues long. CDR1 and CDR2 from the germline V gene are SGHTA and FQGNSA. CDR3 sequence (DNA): TGTGCCAGCAGTTCAACCACTGCCGGTTTCCAAGAGACCCAGTACTTC. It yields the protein CASSSTTAGFQETQYF. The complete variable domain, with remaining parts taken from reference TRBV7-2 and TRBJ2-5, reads GAGVSQSPSNKVTEKGKDVELRCDPISGHTALYWYRQSLGQGLEFLIYFQGNSAPDKSGLPSDRFSAERTGGSVSTLTIQRTQQEDSAVYLCASSSTTAGFQETQYFGPGTRLLVL.

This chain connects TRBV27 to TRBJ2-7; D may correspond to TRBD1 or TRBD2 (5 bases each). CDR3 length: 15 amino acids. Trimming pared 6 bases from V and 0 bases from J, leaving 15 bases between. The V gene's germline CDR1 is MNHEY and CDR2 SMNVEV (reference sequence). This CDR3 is CASSLEAGTSYEQYF. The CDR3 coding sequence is TGTGCCAGCAGCTTAGAGGCAGGGACCTCCTACGAGCAGTACTTC.

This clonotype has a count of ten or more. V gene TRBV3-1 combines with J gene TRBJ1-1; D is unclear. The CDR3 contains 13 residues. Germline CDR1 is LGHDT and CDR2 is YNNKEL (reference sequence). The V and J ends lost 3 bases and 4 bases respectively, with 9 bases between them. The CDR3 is CASSQRQLTEAFF. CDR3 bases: TGTGCCAGCAGCCAGCGGCAACTCACTGAAGCTTTCTTT.

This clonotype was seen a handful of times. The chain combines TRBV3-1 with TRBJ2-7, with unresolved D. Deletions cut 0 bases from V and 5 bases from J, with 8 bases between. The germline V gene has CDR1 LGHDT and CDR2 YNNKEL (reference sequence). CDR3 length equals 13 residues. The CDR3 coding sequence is TGTGCCAGCAGCCAAGACGCAAAAAACGAGCAGTACTTC. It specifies CASSQDAKNEQYF.

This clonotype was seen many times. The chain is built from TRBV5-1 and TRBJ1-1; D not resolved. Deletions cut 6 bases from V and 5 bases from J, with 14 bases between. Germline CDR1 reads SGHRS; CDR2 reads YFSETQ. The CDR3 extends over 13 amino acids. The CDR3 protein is CASKEADETEAFF. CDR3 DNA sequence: TGCGCCAGCAAAGAAGCGGACGAGACTGAAGCTTTCTTT. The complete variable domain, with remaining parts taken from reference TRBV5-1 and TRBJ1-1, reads KAGVTQTPRYLIKTRGQQVTLSCSPISGHRSVSWYQQTPGQGLQFLFEYFSETQRNKGNFPGRFSGRQFSNSRSEMNVSTLELGDSALYLCASKEADETEAFFGQGTRLTVV.

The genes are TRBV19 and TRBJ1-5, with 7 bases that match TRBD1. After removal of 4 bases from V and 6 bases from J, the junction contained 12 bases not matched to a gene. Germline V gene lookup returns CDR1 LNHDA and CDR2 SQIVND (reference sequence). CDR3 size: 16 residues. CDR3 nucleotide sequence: TGTGCCAGTAGTACCCTGGGGAAGGGGGCTGGTCAGCCCCAGCATTTT. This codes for CASSTLGKGAGQPQHF.

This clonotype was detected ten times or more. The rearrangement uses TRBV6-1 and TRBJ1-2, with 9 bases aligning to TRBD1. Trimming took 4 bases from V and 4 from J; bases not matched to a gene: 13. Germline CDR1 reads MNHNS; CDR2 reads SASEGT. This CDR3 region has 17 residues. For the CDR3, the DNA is TGTGCCAGCAGTGCTCTGACAGGGGGACCTCGTGCCTATGGCTACACCTTC. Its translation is CASSALTGGPRAYGYTF.

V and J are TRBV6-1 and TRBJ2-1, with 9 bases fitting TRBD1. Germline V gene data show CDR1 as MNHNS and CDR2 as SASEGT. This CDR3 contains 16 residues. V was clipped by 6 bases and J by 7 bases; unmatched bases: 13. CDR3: CASSPSGTGLINEQFF. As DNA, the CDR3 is TGTGCCAGCAGCCCCTCCGGGACAGGGTTAATTAATGAGCAGTTCTTC.

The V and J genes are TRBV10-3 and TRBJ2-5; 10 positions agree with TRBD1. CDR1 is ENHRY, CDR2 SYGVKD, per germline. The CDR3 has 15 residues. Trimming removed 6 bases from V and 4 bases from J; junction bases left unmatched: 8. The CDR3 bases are TGTGCCATCAGGTCGGGACAGGGGATAGGAGAGACCCAGTACTTC. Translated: CAIRSGQGIGETQYF.

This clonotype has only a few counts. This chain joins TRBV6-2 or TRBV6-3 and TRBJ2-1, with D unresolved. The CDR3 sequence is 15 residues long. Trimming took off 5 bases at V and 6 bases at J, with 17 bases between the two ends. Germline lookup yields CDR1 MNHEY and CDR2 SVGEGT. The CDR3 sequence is CASSKTTVTGNEQFF. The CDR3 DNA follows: TGTGCCAGCAGTAAAACCACAGTGACGGGCAATGAGCAGTTCTTC.